This TCR beta chain was captured in a study of CD8+CD57+ T cells in acquired aplastic anemia. On the study more broadly: Sorting CD4+ and CD8+ cells gave DNA averaging around 3 ug.

TCR beta VDJ and CDR3 were profiled, and genomic DNA was the template. TCRdb re-analysed the reads in MiXCR, keeping a single row per CDR3 protein. The repertoire consists of some 290,000 distinct CDR3 sequences, with approximately 56% occurring once and the leading ten covering approximately 8.2%. The clonotype originates from a human donor with severe aplastic anemia or a healthy control (not recorded which). Sequences were obtained from sorted CD4+, CD8+, or CD8+CD57+ T cells (not recorded which) from PBMCs.

The CDR3 DNA follows: TGTGCCACCAGCGCCCGGACGGCCTGGGACGAGCAGTACTTC. Translating gives CATSARTAWDEQYF. V is TRBV15 and J is TRBJ2-7, with D unresolved. Germline CDR1 and CDR2: LNHNV and YYDKDF (reference sequence). The CDR3 contains 14 residues. Trimming removed 5 bases from V and 5 bases from J, with 16 bases in between.